A selection of T cell receptor beta chains follows, all from one sample in a study of resident and recirculating memory T cells in vitiligo. The data were produced by immunoSEQ multiplex PCR, yet TCRdb's version contains in-frame clones alone and is incomplete. The table includes 40,000 to 50,000 clones, roughly 91% detected once. The sequenced material came from blood. The origin of the receptors is a male donor with vitiligo. Both conserved end residues are trimmed from each CDR3.

j_call v_call cdr3_aa
TRBJ2-3 TRBV5-1 ASSLRGITENTDTQY
TRBJ1-6 TRBV2 ASSRDNSPLH
TRBJ1-6 TRBV5-4 ASSRGQGANSPLH
TRBJ1-6 TRBV6-5 ASRNRGLYNSPLH
TRBJ2-5 TRBV6-1 ASSEVGGGQKETQY
TRBJ1-2 TRBV5-1 ASSLTGGSYGYT
TRBJ1-5 TRBV27 ASRKDTGVGNQPQH
TRBJ1-2 TRBV4-1 ASSQVKQGPYGYT
TRBJ2-3 TRBV7-9 ASGLPISTDTQY
TRBJ1-1 TRBV6-4 ASSPRGGVTEAF